This T cell receptor (beta chain) is drawn from a study of T cell repertoires in cytomegalovirus infection. General study results and limits: CMV-specific HLA-C-restricted TCR beta clonotypes dominated the ex vivo response.

A single record per CDR3 protein comes from TCRdb applying MiXCR to the reads. In the table there are 360,000 or so distinct CDR3 sequences, just under 35% of which are singletons. Note on this clonotype: As yet, its antigen is unknown.

The CDR3 loop spans 18 amino acids. Per the germline V gene, CDR1 is LNHDA and CDR2 is SQIVND (reference sequence). V lost 4 bases to trimming and J lost 2 bases; unmatched junction nucleotides: 6. J is TRBJ2-1 and V is TRBV19, with TRBD2 matching 15 bases. The clonotype originates from a human donor in good health (CMV status not recorded). Some clones in this sample may be carry-over from other donors' samples. The sequencing used cultured PBMCs, collected from culture after CMV antigen stimulation. The CDR3, as DNA: TGTGCCAGTAGTAAACAGGGACTAGCGGGAGGACCCTACAATGAGCAGTTCTTC. This translates into CASSKQGLAGGPYNEQFF.